This passage covers 18 T cell receptor beta chains from one sample sequenced in a study of blood T cell repertoires in COVID-19 (TCRdb year 2020). Library preparation used the immunoSEQ multiplex PCR assay. Sourced from immuneACCESS, this table was stored by TCRdb with only in-frame sequences that have V and J called. A share of the clones is absent; for the studies checked, an unresolved V gene accounts for under half, and the remainder has no known explanation. Here the sample has 90,000 to 120,000 clones; 85% to 90% occur a single time. The ten largest make up 5.1% of the sample. Sequencing used peripheral blood. Receptor source: a human donor in a cohort sampled during active COVID-19.

The J gene is TRBJ2-7, the V gene TRBV18, with D perhaps matching TRBD1 (6 bases). The CDR3 contains 13 residues. Germline assignment: CDR1 KGHSH and CDR2 LQKENI. V was shortened by 1 base and J by 5 bases, with 9 bases between the two germline ends. The chain's CDR3 is CASSPRGHDEQYF. The CDR3 nucleotides are TGTGCCAGCTCACCACGGGGGCACGACGAGCAGTACTTC.

The chain combines TRBV18 with TRBJ1-2; 9 bases are a match to TRBD1. J lost 0 bases, V lost 0 bases, and 2 bases had no gene match. The germline gives CDR1 KGHSH, CDR2 LQKENI. The CDR3 covers 16 residues. Here the CDR3 reads CASSPPDRGTNYGYTF. CDR3 nucleotides: TGTGCCAGCTCACCACCGGACAGGGGAACTAACTATGGCTACACCTTC.

This sequence joins TRBV27 and TRBJ1-1; D remains ambiguous. Germline V gene sequence: CDR1 MNHEY, CDR2 SMNVEV (reference sequence). CDR3 length: 16 amino acids. V was shortened by 5 bases and J by 0 bases, with 16 bases between the two germline ends. CDR3 DNA: TGTGCCAGCAGTCCCCCCTCCGACAAGATGAACACTGAAGCTTTCTTT. It encodes CASSPPSDKMNTEAFF.

The V call is TRBV5-4, the J call TRBJ2-5, with 10 positions matching TRBD2. In germline, CDR1 is SGHNT, CDR2 YYREEE (reference sequence). V lost 3 bases and J lost 3; bases outside the gene matches: 2. This CDR3 has 14 residues. CDR3 nucleotide sequence: TGTGCCAGCAGCTCGAGCGGGGGGGAAGAGACCCAGTACTTC. Translated, it gives CASSSSGGEETQYF.

A single count supports this clone. The chain joins TRBV18 to TRBJ1-3, with D possibly TRBD1 on 6 matching bases. V was shortened by 4 bases and J by 0 bases, with 10 bases between the two germline ends. CDR1 is KGHSH and CDR2 is LQKENI in the germline V gene. CDR3 size: 15 residues. CDR3 nucleotides: TGTGCCAGCTCACAAGGACAGAACTCTGGAAACACCATATATTTT. It translates to CASSQGQNSGNTIYF. Combining the CDR3 with reference TRBV18 and TRBJ1-3 gives the whole variable domain NAGVMQNPRHLVRRRGQEARLRCSPMKGHSHVYWYRQLPEEGLKFMVYLQKENIIDESGMPKERFSAEFPKEGPSILRIQQVVRGDSAAYFCASSQGQNSGNTIYFGEGSWLTVV.

The gene calls are TRBV5-4 and TRBJ2-1; 10 positions agree with TRBD2. The CDR3 contains 20 residues. The V segment lost 2 bases and the J segment 1 base; nucleotides outside the gene matches: 15. CDR1 SGHNT and CDR2 YYREEE come from the germline V gene (reference sequence). The DNA for the CDR3 is TGTGCCAGCAGCTTTGGCGGGGGCCTAGCGGGGGTCCGTTCCTACAATGAGCAGTTCTTC. It specifies CASSFGGGLAGVRSYNEQFF.

This chain connects TRBV2 to TRBJ2-5, with 7 nucleotides matching TRBD1. The length of the CDR3 is 13 residues. Looked up from germline, CDR1 is SNHLY and CDR2 is FYNNEI. The V and J ends lost 8 bases and 5 bases, in that order; junction bases with no gene match: 8. CDR3 coding DNA: TGTGCCAGCCAACAGGGGCGAGGGGAGACCCAGTACTTC. Amino acids: CASQQGRGETQYF.

The chain links TRBV5-4 to TRBJ1-1; 8 nucleotides match TRBD1. The CDR3 consists of 16 residues. V lost 0 bases and J lost 4; bases outside the gene matches: 8. CDR1 and CDR2 (germline): SGHNT, YYREEE (reference sequence). CDR3 loop: CASSLGGQGALTEAFF. CDR3 nucleotides: TGTGCCAGCAGCTTGGGCGGGCAGGGGGCGCTCACTGAAGCTTTCTTT.

The chain carries TRBV5-4 and TRBJ2-2; the match to TRBD2 covers 8 bases. Germline-derived CDR1 and CDR2 are SGHNT and YYREEE (reference sequence). J gave up 6 bases and V 4 bases, and 8 bases lay outside the gene matches. The CDR3 runs 15 residues. CDR3 in DNA: TGTGCCAGCAGCCCGGGGGGGGTGGTGGCCGGGGAGCTGTTTTTT. Its protein is CASSPGGVVAGELFF.

This chain uses TRBV4-3 with TRBJ1-4; 7 positions match TRBD1. CDR1 LGHNA and CDR2 YSLEER come from the germline V gene. Trimming cost V 1 base and J 6 bases; bases outside gene matches: 8. CDR3 length: 16 residues. The CDR3 DNA reads as TGCGCCAGCAGCCAAGTGCCGGGACAGCCTTATGAAAAACTGTTTTTT. Translating gives CASSQVPGQPYEKLFF.

The rearrangement joins TRBV5-4 to TRBJ2-1; TRBD2 matches at 14 bases. This CDR3 comprises 19 residues. The germline V gene encodes CDR1 SGHNT and CDR2 YYREEE (reference sequence). J was trimmed by 9 bases and V by 4 bases; bases with no gene match: 18. The CDR3 reads CASSQLRGLTSGGAGEQFF. The CDR3 nucleotides read TGTGCCAGCAGCCAACTCAGGGGACTGACTAGCGGGGGGGCCGGTGAGCAGTTCTTC.

This sequence joins TRBV15 and TRBJ2-5; 8 bases are a match to TRBD2. Germline V CDR1 and CDR2: LNHNV, YYDKDF (reference sequence). This CDR3 is built from 14 residues. Trimming cost V 4 bases and J 1 base; bases outside gene matches: 2. The CDR3: CATSIGGVQETQYF. Here the CDR3 DNA reads TGTGCCACCAGCATCGGGGGGGTCCAAGAGACCCAGTACTTC.

The gene calls are TRBV9 and TRBJ2-7, with D tentatively TRBD1 (7 bases). Trimming stripped 4 bases from V and 2 bases from J, with 13 bases between. CDR3 size: 14 residues. CDR1 and CDR2 from the germline V gene are SGDLS and YYNGEE. The CDR3, as DNA: TGTGCCAGCAGCCCACAGGGGAGGACCTACGAGCAGTACTTC. Encoded protein: CASSPQGRTYEQYF.

This chain uses TRBV5-4 with TRBJ2-7; 10 nucleotides line up with TRBD2. The germline CDR1 and CDR2 sequences are SGHNT and YYREEE (reference sequence). V shed 4 bases, J shed 0 bases, and the junction held 1 base outside the gene matches. The CDR3 is 14 residues long. The CDR3: CASSPSGSSYEQYF. For the CDR3, the DNA is TGTGCCAGCAGCCCTAGCGGGAGCTCCTACGAGCAGTACTTC.

A single count supports this clone. J is TRBJ2-3 and V is TRBV10-3; D not resolved. The CDR3 length is 12 residues. Germline V gene lookup returns CDR1 ENHRY and CDR2 SYGVKD. The V gene lost 3 bases and the J gene lost 2 bases, with 3 bases spanning the gap. The CDR3 region is CAISEHTDTQYF. CDR3 coding DNA: TGTGCCATCAGTGAACACACAGATACGCAGTATTTT.

The V gene is TRBV11-3, the J gene TRBJ2-2, with TRBD1 as a possible D gene (6 bases). The germline gives CDR1 SGHNT, CDR2 YENEEA. V shed 5 bases and J shed 7 bases, with 11 bases lying between them. The CDR3 sequence is 13 residues long. CDR3 nucleotides: TGTGCCAGCAGCCTACAGGGTGACGGGGAGCTGTTTTTT. Protein sequence: CASSLQGDGELFF.

The sample holds one count of this clone. V usage is TRBV28 and J usage is TRBJ1-5; the match to TRBD1 covers 9 bases. The CDR3 extends over 14 amino acids. Germline lookup yields CDR1 MDHEN and CDR2 SYDVKM. With 7 bases clipped from V and 6 bases from J, the junction kept 7 bases outside the gene matches. CDR3 DNA sequence: TGTGCCAGCATCAGGGACAGGGAGGGTCAGCCCCAGCATTTT. Translated: CASIRDREGQPQHF.

The rearrangement uses TRBV19 and TRBJ1-1, with no clear D. Per the germline V gene, CDR1 is LNHDA and CDR2 is SQIVND (reference sequence). Trimming shortened V by 5 bases and J by 1 base, and 8 bases separated the two germline ends. There are 13 residues in the CDR3. For the CDR3, the DNA is TGTGCCAGTAGTGTACAGCAGAACACTGAAGCTTTCTTT. Residues: CASSVQQNTEAFF. Drawing the rest from reference TRBV19 and TRBJ1-1, the complete variable domain is DGGITQSPKYLFRKEGQNVTLSCEQNLNHDAMYWYRQDPGQGLRLIYYSQIVNDFQKGDIAEGYSVSREKKESFPLTVTSAQKNPTAFYLCASSVQQNTEAFFGQGTRLTVV.